These 4 T cell receptor beta chains were all obtained from the same sample, sequenced in a study of blood T cell repertoires in COVID-19. The assay was immunoSEQ multiplex PCR, and TCRdb's table has in-frame clones only and misses some. The data contain roughly 130,000 clones, around 84% of them singletons. The sequencing sample was made of peripheral blood. The receptors shown here come from a man aged 25 to 40 with COVID-19, enrolled during active disease.

This clone showed up just a few times. The V call is TRBV4-1, the J call TRBJ2-1, with 7 positions matching TRBD2. The CDR3 is made up of 13 amino acids. The junction had 6 bases not matched to a gene; V was cut back by 4 bases and J by 9 bases. CDR1 MGHRA and CDR2 YSYEKL come from the germline V gene. The CDR3 coding sequence is TGCGCCAGCAGCCGAGTCAGCGGGGCTGAGCAGTTCTTC. It yields the protein CASSRVSGAEQFF.

This clone was counted a single time. J is TRBJ2-5 and V is TRBV4-2, with TRBD1 matching over 7 bases. CDR3 length: 16 residues. The junction had 9 bases not matched to a gene; V was cut back by 4 bases and J by 1 base. CDR1 is LGHNA and CDR2 is YNFKEQ in the germline V gene. CDR3 loop: CASSRSGDRVQETQYF. The DNA for the CDR3 is TGTGCCAGCAGCCGATCCGGGGACAGAGTCCAAGAGACCCAGTACTTC.

J is TRBJ2-1 and V is TRBV7-2; TRBD2 agrees at 9 bases. Germline V lookup: CDR1 SGHTA, CDR2 FQGNSA. Trimming at V came to 8 bases and at J to 7 bases, leaving 12 bases not matched to a gene. CDR3 length: 15 residues. CDR3 in amino acids: CASRAAGLAGNEQFF. The CDR3 nucleotides are TGTGCCAGCCGAGCAGCGGGACTAGCAGGAAATGAGCAGTTCTTC.

V gene TRBV5-6 combines with J gene TRBJ2-1; D remains ambiguous. The CDR3 contains 12 residues. The germline V gene has CDR1 SGHDT and CDR2 YYEEEE. Trimming removed 0 bases at V and 5 bases at J, with 3 bases between. DNA of the CDR3: TGTGCCAGCAGCTTGGGCGACAATGAGCAGTTCTTC. Encoded protein: CASSLGDNEQFF.